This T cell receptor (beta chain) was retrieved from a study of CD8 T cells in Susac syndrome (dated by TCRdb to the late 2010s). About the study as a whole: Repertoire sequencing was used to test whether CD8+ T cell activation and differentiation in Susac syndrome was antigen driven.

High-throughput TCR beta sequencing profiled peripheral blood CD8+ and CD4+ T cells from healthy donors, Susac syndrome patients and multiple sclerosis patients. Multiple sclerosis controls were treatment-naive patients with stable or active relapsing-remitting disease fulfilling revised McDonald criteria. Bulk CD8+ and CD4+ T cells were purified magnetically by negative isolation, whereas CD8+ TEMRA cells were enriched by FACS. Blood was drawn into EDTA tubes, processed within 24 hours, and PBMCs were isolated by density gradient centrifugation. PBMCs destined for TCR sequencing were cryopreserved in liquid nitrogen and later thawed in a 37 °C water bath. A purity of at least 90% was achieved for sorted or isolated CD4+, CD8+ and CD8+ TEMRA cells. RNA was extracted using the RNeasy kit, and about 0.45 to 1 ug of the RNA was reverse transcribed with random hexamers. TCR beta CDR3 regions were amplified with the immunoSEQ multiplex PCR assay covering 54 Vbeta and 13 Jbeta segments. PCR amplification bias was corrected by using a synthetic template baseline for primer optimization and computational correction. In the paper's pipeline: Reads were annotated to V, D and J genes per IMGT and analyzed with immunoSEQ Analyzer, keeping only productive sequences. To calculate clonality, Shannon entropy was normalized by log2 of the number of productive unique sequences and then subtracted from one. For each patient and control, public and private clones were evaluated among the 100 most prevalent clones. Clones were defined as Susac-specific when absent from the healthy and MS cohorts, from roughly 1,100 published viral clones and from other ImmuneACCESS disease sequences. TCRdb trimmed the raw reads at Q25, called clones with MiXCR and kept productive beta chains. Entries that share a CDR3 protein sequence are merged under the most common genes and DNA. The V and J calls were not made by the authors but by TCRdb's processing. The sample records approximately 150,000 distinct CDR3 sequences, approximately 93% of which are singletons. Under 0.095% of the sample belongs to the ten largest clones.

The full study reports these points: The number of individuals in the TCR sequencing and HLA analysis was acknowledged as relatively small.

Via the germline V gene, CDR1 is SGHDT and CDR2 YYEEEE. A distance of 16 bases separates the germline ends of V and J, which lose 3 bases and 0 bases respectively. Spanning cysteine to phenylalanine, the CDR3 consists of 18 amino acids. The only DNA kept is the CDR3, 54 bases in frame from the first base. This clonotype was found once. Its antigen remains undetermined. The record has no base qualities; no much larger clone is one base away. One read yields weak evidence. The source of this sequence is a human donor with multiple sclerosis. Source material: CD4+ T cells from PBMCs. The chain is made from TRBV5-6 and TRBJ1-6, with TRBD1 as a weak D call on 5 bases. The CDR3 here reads CASSSVIGTSSYNSPLHF. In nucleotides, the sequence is TGTGCCAGCAGCTCGGTAATAGGGACGAGCTCCTATAATTCACCCCTCCACTTT.